The 10 T cell receptor beta chains below all came from one sample that was sequenced in a study of blood T cell repertoires in COVID-19. This table comes from immunoSEQ multiplex PCR, and its TCRdb copy is limited to in-frame clones, with some not included. The table includes about 200,000 clones, around 84% detected once. The sequencing sample was made of peripheral blood. These receptors all stem from a man between 50 and 59 years old with active or convalescent COVID-19.

The chain recombines TRBV7-7 with TRBJ2-7, with 10 bases fitting TRBD1. In germline, CDR1 is SSHAT, CDR2 FNYEAQ (reference sequence). With 3 bases clipped from V and 5 bases from J, the junction kept 1 base outside the gene matches. This CDR3 has 13 amino acids. CDR3 protein: CASSLDRGNEQYF. CDR3 nucleotide sequence: TGTGCCAGCAGCTTGGACAGGGGGAACGAGCAGTACTTC. Full variable domain (rest looked up from reference TRBV7-7 and TRBJ2-7): GAGVSQSPRYKVTKRGQDVTLRCDPISSHATLYWYQQALGQGPEFLTYFNYEAQPDKSGLPSDRFSAERPEGSISTLTIQRTEQRDSAMYRCASSLDRGNEQYFGPGTRLTVT.

This clone was detected only a few times. The chain recombines TRBV5-5 with TRBJ1-2; possible D gene TRBD1, 6 bases. The germline CDR1 and CDR2 sequences are SGHKS and YYEKEE (reference sequence). Trimming left V 2 bases short and J 0 bases short, with 8 bases between. This CDR3 has 14 residues. The CDR3 region is CASSLQGPNYGYTF. DNA for the CDR3: TGTGCCAGCAGCTTACAGGGACCTAACTATGGCTACACCTTC.

The chain couples TRBV4-2 to TRBJ2-5; 12 bases agree with TRBD2. The germline V gene has CDR1 LGHNA and CDR2 YNFKEQ. V lost 2 bases and J lost 5; bases outside the gene matches: 6. The CDR3 covers 16 residues. The CDR3 sequence: CASSQPSGGARETQYF. DNA for the CDR3: TGTGCCAGCAGCCAACCTAGCGGGGGGGCGCGGGAGACCCAGTACTTC.

This sequence joins TRBV18 and TRBJ2-7; D may be TRBD2 (5 bases). V was pared by 0 bases and J by 4 bases, with 19 bases between. The CDR3 has 17 amino acids. CDR1 and CDR2 (germline): KGHSH, LQKENI. The CDR3 loop reads CASSPPVLASSSYEQYF. As DNA, the CDR3 is TGTGCCAGCTCACCACCCGTTCTTGCTAGCTCTTCTTACGAGCAGTACTTC.

This chain joins TRBV29-1 and TRBJ2-4; D is possibly TRBD1 (6 bases). Germline CDR1 SQVTM, CDR2 ANQGSEA. The CDR3 loop spans 13 amino acids. V dropped 4 bases and J dropped 1 base, with 8 bases sitting between them. The CDR3 sequence is CSVVQGAKNIQYF. Written as DNA, the CDR3 is TGCAGCGTTGTTCAGGGGGCCAAAAACATTCAGTACTTC.

The chain joins TRBV4-1 to TRBJ2-2, with a possible D match to TRBD2 (6 bases). Trimming left V 4 bases short and J 3 bases short, with 15 bases between. CDR3 length equals 16 residues. Germline-derived CDR1 and CDR2 are MGHRA and YSYEKL. As DNA, the CDR3 is TGCGCCAGCAGCCCAGCCGGACTACCCGACACCGGGGAGCTGTTTTTT. This codes for CASSPAGLPDTGELFF.

The chain uses TRBV4-2 and TRBJ2-6; 7 positions agree with TRBD1. Germline V CDR1 and CDR2: LGHNA, YNFKEQ. V trimming: 0 bases; J trimming: 0 bases; junction bases outside the gene matches: 8. The CDR3 sequence is 19 residues long. CDR3 nucleotide sequence: TGTGCCAGCAGCCAAGATGAGCGACAGGGTAGCTCTGGGGCCAACGTCCTGACTTTC. Translating gives CASSQDERQGSSGANVLTF.

This sequence joins TRBV6-5 and TRBJ1-4; D might be TRBD1 (5 bases). The length of the CDR3 is 16 residues. Per the germline V gene, CDR1 is MNHEY and CDR2 is SVGAGI. V was clipped by 2 bases and J by 3 bases, with 13 bases between them. CDR3 loop: CASSYRLGAANEKLFF. CDR3 nucleotides: TGTGCCAGCAGTTACCGGTTAGGGGCCGCTAATGAAAAACTGTTTTTT.

The V and J genes are TRBV11-2 and TRBJ2-5, with 10 bases lining up with TRBD2. CDR3 length: 17 residues. Germline CDR1 reads SGHAT; CDR2 reads FQNNGV. Germline trimming cut 5 bases from V and 5 bases from J; bases unmatched to any gene: 14. The CDR3 nucleotides are TGTGCCAGCAGCCAAGGAGTAGCGGGGGGACAGGAGGAGACCCAGTACTTC. Amino acid sequence: CASSQGVAGGQEETQYF.

V usage is TRBV7-5 and J usage is TRBJ2-2; TRBD2, the table's D call, lacks a check against the DNA. TRBV7-5 is a documented pseudogene. CDR3 length equals 15 residues. The CDR3 coding sequence is TGTGTCAGAAGCCTATGTTCCGCGAACACCGGGGAGCTGTTTTTT. Translating gives CVRSLCSANTGELFF.